This T cell receptor beta chain was identified during a study of blood T cell repertoires in COVID-19 (TCRdb year 2020). Background on the whole study: Samples covering the acute and convalescent phases of COVID-19 were provided by collaborators in the United States, Italy and Spain. The prospective study material was composed of cDNA or gDNA derived from T cells, B-cell-depleted T cells, or PBMCs. The dataset comprised deeply sampled blood TCRbeta repertoires from subjects exposed to, actively infected with, or recovered from COVID-19. The repertoires were released in a freely available public database intended as a resource for research on the immune response to SARS-CoV-2. The samples were drawn from the first 160 participants of the ongoing ImmuneRACE study and from 1,254 subjects provided by 6 global collaborators. Sample metadata almost always included a de-identified subject ID, COVID-19 status, age in years and sex. Where available, HLA class I and class II types were obtained from metadata supplied by the sample provider rather than from assay-based typing. Study-wide findings and limitations: The quantity of clinical and demographic metadata differed by source and by participant and was supplied without curation.

Whole blood was collected in K2EDTA tubes by collaborating institutions according to the institutions' own protocols. For TCRbeta analysis, collaborator samples were shipped as frozen whole blood, as isolated PBMCs, or as DNA extracted from either sample type. The immunoSEQ Assay, a bias-controlled multiplex PCR, was used to amplify TCRbeta CDR3 regions from genomic DNA. As for the original processing: The number of nucleated cells in each sample was estimated by amplification of reference gene primers within the assay. To quantify the absolute abundance of each unique TCRbeta CDR3 rearrangement, sequence reads were collapsed and filtered. For each sample, productive Simpson clonality was calculated by taking the square root of Simpson's diversity index across productive rearrangements. TCRdb took over this immuneACCESS table, retaining in-frame rearrangements with V and J assigned. Such tables are incomplete; in checked studies, under half of the missing clones stem from an unresolved V gene, and the remainder is unexplained. For V, J and clone size, that table is used; D and trimming come from the DNA. This sample has some 180,000 clones in its table, and 70% to 90% of those were observed once. Clones ranked in the top ten supply 6% of the sample.

The cysteine opens and the phenylalanine closes a CDR3 of 17 amino acids. The read is trimmed to its CDR3 DNA, 51 bases read in frame from base 1. From a lookup of the germline V gene, CDR1 and CDR2 are MRHNA and SNTAGT. V trim: 6 bases; J trim: 4 bases; unmatched bases: 12. Comment on this clone: Its target antigen remains unknown. No quality values exist for individual bases; no much larger clone is one base distant.

The sample comprised peripheral blood. This receptor was obtained from a middle-aged man with active or convalescent COVID-19. The rearranged chain carries TRBV6-4 and TRBJ2-1; 10 central bases correspond to TRBD2. For the CDR3, the sequence is CASRGSSGSKSYNEQFF. The DNA reads as follows: TGTGCCAGCAGGGGATCTAGCGGGAGTAAAAGTTACAATGAGCAGTTCTTC.